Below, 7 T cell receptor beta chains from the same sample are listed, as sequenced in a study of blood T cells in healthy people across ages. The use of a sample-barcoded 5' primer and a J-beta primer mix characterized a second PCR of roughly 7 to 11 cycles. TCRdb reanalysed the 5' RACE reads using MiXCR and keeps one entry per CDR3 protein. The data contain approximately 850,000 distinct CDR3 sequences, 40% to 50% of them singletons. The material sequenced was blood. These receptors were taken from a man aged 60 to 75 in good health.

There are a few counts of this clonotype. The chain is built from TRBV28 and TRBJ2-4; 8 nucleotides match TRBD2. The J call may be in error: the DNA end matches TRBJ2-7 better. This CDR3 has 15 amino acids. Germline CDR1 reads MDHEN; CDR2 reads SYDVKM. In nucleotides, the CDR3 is TGTGCCAGCAGTGACCCGGGACTAGGTCGGGGCGAGCAGTACTTC. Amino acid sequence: CASSDPGLGRGEQYF.

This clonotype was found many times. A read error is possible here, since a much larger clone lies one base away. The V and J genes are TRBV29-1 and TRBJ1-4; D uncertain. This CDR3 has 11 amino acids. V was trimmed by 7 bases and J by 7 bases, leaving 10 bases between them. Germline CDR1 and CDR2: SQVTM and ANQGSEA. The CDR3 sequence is CSGAFFEKLFF. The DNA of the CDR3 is TGCAGCGGTGCCTTCTTTGAAAAACTGTTTTTT. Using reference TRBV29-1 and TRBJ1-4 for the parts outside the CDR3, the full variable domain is SAVISQKPSRDICQRGTSLTIQCQVDSQVTMMFWYRQQPGQSLTLIATANQGSEATYESGFVIDKFPISRPNLTFSTLTVSNMSPEDSSIYLCSGAFFEKLFFGSGTQLSVL.

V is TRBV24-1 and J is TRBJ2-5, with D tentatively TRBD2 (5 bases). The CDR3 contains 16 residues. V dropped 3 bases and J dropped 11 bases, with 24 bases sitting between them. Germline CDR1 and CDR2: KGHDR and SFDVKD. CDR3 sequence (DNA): TGTGCCACCAGTGATCCCGACTTAGGAGACTATAGTGAGCAGTACTTC. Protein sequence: CATSDPDLGDYSEQYF.

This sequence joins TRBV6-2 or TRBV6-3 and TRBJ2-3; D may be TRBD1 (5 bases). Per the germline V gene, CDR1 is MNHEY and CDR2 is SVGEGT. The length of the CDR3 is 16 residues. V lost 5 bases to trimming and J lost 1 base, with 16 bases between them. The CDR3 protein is CASSTPQGFGTDTQYF. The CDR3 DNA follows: TGTGCCAGCAGTACGCCTCAGGGATTTGGCACAGATACGCAGTATTTT.

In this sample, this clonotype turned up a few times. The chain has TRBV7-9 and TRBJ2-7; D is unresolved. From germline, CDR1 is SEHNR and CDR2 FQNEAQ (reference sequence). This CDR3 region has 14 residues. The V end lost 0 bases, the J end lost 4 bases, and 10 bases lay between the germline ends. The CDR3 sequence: CASSLALPGYEQYF. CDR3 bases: TGTGCCAGCAGCTTAGCGTTGCCTGGGTACGAGCAGTACTTC. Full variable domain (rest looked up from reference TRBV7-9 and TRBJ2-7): DTGVSQNPRHKITKRGQNVTFRCDPISEHNRLYWYRQTLGQGPEFLTYFQNEAQLEKSRLLSDRFSAERPKGSFSTLEIQRTEQGDSAMYLCASSLALPGYEQYFGPGTRLTVT.

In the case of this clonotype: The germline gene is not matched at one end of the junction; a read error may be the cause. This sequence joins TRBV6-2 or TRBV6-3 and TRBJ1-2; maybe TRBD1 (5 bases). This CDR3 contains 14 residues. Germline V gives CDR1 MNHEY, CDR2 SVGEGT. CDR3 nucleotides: TGTGTCAGCAGCCGTGACAGTACCGTCGACGGCTACACCTTC. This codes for CVSSRDSTVDGYTF.

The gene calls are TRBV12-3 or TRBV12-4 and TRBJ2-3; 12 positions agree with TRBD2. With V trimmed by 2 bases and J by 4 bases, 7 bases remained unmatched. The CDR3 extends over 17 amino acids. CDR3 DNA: TGTGCCAGCAGTTTAAAATCTAGCGGGGGGGCCCCAGATACGCAGTATTTT. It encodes CASSLKSSGGAPDTQYF.